The next 28 T cell receptor beta chains were all read from a single sample in a study of blood T cell repertoires in COVID-19. Only in-frame clones appear in the TCRdb table, and some are missing; sequencing was by immunoSEQ multiplex PCR. The repertoire includes 300,000 to 400,000 clones, 88% of them detected once, and 1.2% sits in the top ten. Sequenced material: PBMCs or T cells enriched from blood (not recorded which). These TCRs come from a woman aged 18-29 years who had recovered from COVID-19.

V and J are TRBV7-9 and TRBJ1-1, with D possibly TRBD1 on 5 matching bases. Trimming removed 4 bases from V and 1 base from J, with 16 bases in between. The CDR3 is made up of 16 amino acids. The germline V gene has CDR1 SEHNR and CDR2 FQNEAQ (reference sequence). The CDR3 sequence is CASSSLSGGANTEAFF. The CDR3 DNA is TGTGCCAGCAGCTCCCTATCGGGAGGGGCGAACACTGAAGCTTTCTTT.

V gene TRBV7-6 combines with J gene TRBJ2-3; D remains ambiguous. V gave up 2 bases and J gave up 4 bases, with 13 bases separating them. Germline CDR1 is SGHVS and CDR2 is FNYEAQ. CDR3 size: 15 residues. The CDR3 is CASSLSGFSADTQYF. CDR3 sequence (DNA): TGTGCCAGCAGCTTAAGTGGGTTCAGCGCAGATACGCAGTATTTT.

The chain uses TRBV2 and TRBJ1-5, with D unclear. V gave up 1 base and J gave up 3 bases, with 7 bases separating them. Germline V gene sequence: CDR1 SNHLY, CDR2 FYNNEI. The CDR3 is 14 residues long. The DNA of the CDR3 is TGTGCCAGCAGTGAAGGGACTCTCAATCAGCCCCAGCATTTT. Its protein product is CASSEGTLNQPQHF.

This clone came up a few times. The J gene is TRBJ2-5, the V gene TRBV5-1; 8 nucleotides agree with TRBD2. The V segment lost 7 bases and the J segment 3 bases; nucleotides outside the gene matches: 8. Per germline, CDR1 SGHRS and CDR2 YFSETQ. The CDR3 contains 14 residues. The DNA of the CDR3 is TGCGCCAGCGCCCACGGGAGGGGAAAAGAGACCCAGTACTTC. Translating it yields CASAHGRGKETQYF.

This sequence joins TRBV5-6 and TRBJ1-2; the D gene is possibly TRBD1 (6 bases). The CDR3 has 15 amino acids. CDR1 and CDR2 from the germline V gene are SGHDT and YYEEEE. The V gene lost 0 bases and the J gene lost 7 bases, with 16 bases spanning the gap. The CDR3: CASSLGSSPRGGYTF. The CDR3 DNA reads TGTGCCAGCAGCTTGGGATCGAGTCCCAGGGGTGGCTACACCTTC.

On this clone itself: Other DNA variants within this sample encode the same CDR3. In nucleotides, the CDR3 is TGTGCCAGCAGTTACTCTCAGGGTGCCGGGGAGCTGTTTTTT. As protein: CASSYSQGAGELFF. The chain uses TRBV6-5 and TRBJ2-2; D perhaps matches TRBD1 (5 bases). Germline assignment: CDR1 MNHEY and CDR2 SVGAGI. Between the trimmed V and J ends, which lost 0 bases and 6 bases, there was a span of 8 bases. This CDR3 is built from 14 residues.

The chain recombines TRBV27 with TRBJ1-5; 7 bases line up with TRBD1. The trim removed 8 bases at V and 2 bases at J, leaving 6 bases unmatched. This CDR3 contains 14 residues. Germline CDR1 MNHEY, CDR2 SMNVEV (reference sequence). CDR3 sequence reads: CASREGQGNQPQHF. The CDR3 nucleotides are TGTGCCAGCCGAGAAGGACAGGGCAATCAGCCCCAGCATTTT.

J is TRBJ1-6 and V is TRBV3-1 (or the pseudogene TRBV3-2); the match to TRBD1 covers 7 bases. The V gene end was trimmed by 3 bases and the J gene end by 5 bases; junction bases not matched to a gene: 7. This CDR3 region has 16 residues. Germline values: CDR1 LGHDT, CDR2 YNNKEL (reference sequence). The CDR3 region is CASSHGDRFNNSPLHF. Here the CDR3 DNA reads TGTGCCAGCAGCCACGGGGACAGATTCAATAATTCACCCCTCCACTTT.

CDR3 sequence reads: CASSQGNREETIRGSGANVLTF. The CDR3 nucleotides are TGCGCCAGCAGCCAAGGGAACAGGGAAGAAACAATCCGCGGCTCTGGGGCCAACGTCCTGACTTTC. V gene TRBV4-1 combines with J gene TRBJ2-6, with a possible D match to TRBD1 (6 bases). Germline lookup yields CDR1 MGHRA and CDR2 YSYEKL. The CDR3 length is 22 residues. V shed 1 base and J shed 0 bases, with 25 bases lying between them.

The chain recombines TRBV6-2 or TRBV6-3 with TRBJ1-2, with D unresolved. The CDR3 contains 15 residues. Germline V gene data show CDR1 as MNHEY and CDR2 as SVGEGT. Trimming left V 4 bases short and J 5 bases short, with 17 bases between. The CDR3 sequence is CASSFTEDSRYGYTF. The CDR3 DNA reads as TGTGCCAGCAGTTTCACCGAGGACTCTAGGTATGGCTACACCTTC.

The rearrangement joins TRBV20-1 to TRBJ1-1; 7 bases match TRBD1. V was clipped by 3 bases and J by 0 bases; unmatched bases: 13. This CDR3 has 17 residues. Looked up from germline, CDR1 is DFQATT and CDR2 is SNEGSKA (reference sequence). DNA for the CDR3: TGCAGTGCTAGTCCCCCACCGGGACAGAACATGAACACTGAAGCTTTCTTT. This codes for CSASPPPGQNMNTEAFF.

V is TRBV3-1 (or the pseudogene TRBV3-2) and J is TRBJ2-2; 11 nucleotides line up with TRBD1. The V segment lost 4 bases and the J segment 4 bases; nucleotides outside the gene matches: 11. Germline CDR1 is LGHDT and CDR2 is YNNKEL (reference sequence). The CDR3 totals 18 residues. CDR3 region: CASSPSRWTGGSTGELFF. The CDR3 DNA reads TGTGCCAGCAGCCCATCCCGTTGGACAGGGGGCTCCACCGGGGAGCTGTTTTTT.

This clone turned up a few times. The rearrangement uses TRBV5-1 and TRBJ1-1; D uncertain. CDR3 length equals 14 residues. Trimming cost V 4 bases and J 0 bases, with 10 bases left between them. Germline loops: CDR1 SGHRS, CDR2 YFSETQ. The CDR3 DNA reads TGCGCCAGCAGCCTAGCTCAGATGAACACTGAAGCTTTCTTT. Its protein product is CASSLAQMNTEAFF.

The J gene is TRBJ1-4, the V gene TRBV7-9; D is possibly TRBD1 (6 bases). CDR3 length: 15 residues. Germline CDR1 and CDR2: SEHNR and FQNEAQ (reference sequence). V lost 3 bases and J lost 8, with 16 bases in between. The chain's CDR3 is CASSLIRGVEEKLFF. CDR3 nucleotides: TGTGCCAGCAGCTTGATCAGGGGCGTTGAGGAAAAACTGTTTTTT.

CDR3 in DNA: TGTGCCAGTAGCCCGGGACTCCTCTCTGGAAACACCATATATTTT. Translation: CASSPGLLSGNTIYF. The chain employs TRBV19 and TRBJ1-3; D is possibly TRBD1 (5 bases). The CDR3 runs to 15 residues. V was shortened by 6 bases and J by 0 bases, with 12 bases between the two germline ends. Germline lookup yields CDR1 LNHDA and CDR2 SQIVND (reference sequence).

As for this clone: Within the sample, other DNA sequences also encode this same CDR3. J is TRBJ1-1 and V is TRBV11-3, with D possibly matching TRBD1 (5 bases). The CDR3 is 14 amino acids. CDR1 is SGHNT and CDR2 is YENEEA in the germline V gene. V was shortened by 3 bases and J by 0 bases, with 8 bases between the two germline ends. The CDR3 bases are TGTGCCAGCAGCTTGCAGGGCATGAACACTGAAGCTTTCTTT. It is translated as CASSLQGMNTEAFF.

The rearrangement uses TRBV7-2 and TRBJ2-1; TRBD2 matches at 12 bases. V shed 3 bases, J shed 5 bases, and the junction held 8 bases outside the gene matches. Germline V gene lookup returns CDR1 SGHTA and CDR2 FQGNSA. The CDR3 length is 17 residues. The CDR3 protein is CASSFGLAGGLDNEQFF. The CDR3 DNA reads as TGTGCCAGCAGCTTTGGTCTAGCGGGGGGGCTCGACAATGAGCAGTTCTTC. Looking up the rest from reference TRBV7-2 and TRBJ2-1 gives the full variable domain: GAGVSQSPSNKVTEKGKDVELRCDPISGHTALYWYRQSLGQGLEFLIYFQGNSAPDKSGLPSDRFSAERTGGSVSTLTIQRTQQEDSAVYLCASSFGLAGGLDNEQFFGPGTRLTVL.

V is TRBV4-2 and J is TRBJ2-2; D is uncertain. Trimming removed 0 bases at V and 4 bases at J, with 15 bases between. CDR3 length equals 17 residues. The germline V gene encodes CDR1 LGHNA and CDR2 YNFKEQ. CDR3: CASSQDLADRGTGELFF. The CDR3 nucleotides read TGTGCCAGCAGCCAAGATCTCGCAGACCGAGGCACCGGGGAGCTGTTTTTT.

This clone is a singleton in its sample. V is TRBV7-2 and J is TRBJ2-1; D is unclear. There are 14 residues in the CDR3. The ends were cut back, 1 base at V and 5 bases at J, with 9 bases in the middle. Germline V gene lookup returns CDR1 SGHTA and CDR2 FQGNSA. The CDR3 sequence: CASSLVRRNNEQFF. The CDR3 DNA reads TGTGCCAGCAGCTTAGTTCGGAGAAACAATGAGCAGTTCTTC.

In its sample, this clone was seen a few times. This sequence joins TRBV6-5 and TRBJ1-2, with D perhaps matching TRBD1 (6 bases). The length of the CDR3 is 13 residues. The germline V gene encodes CDR1 MNHEY and CDR2 SVGAGI. V was shortened by 0 bases and J by 7 bases, with 9 bases between the two germline ends. Here the CDR3 reads CASSYSVGAGYTF. CDR3 sequence (DNA): TGTGCCAGCAGTTACTCCGTGGGGGCTGGCTACACCTTC.

This chain uses TRBV6-1 with TRBJ1-1; weak D call: TRBD1 (5 bases). This CDR3 is 15 amino acids long. Looked up from germline, CDR1 is MNHNS and CDR2 is SASEGT. V shed 1 base and J shed 0 bases, with 9 bases lying between them. The CDR3 sequence: CASSEDPGVNTEAFF. The CDR3 DNA reads as TGTGCCAGCAGTGAAGACCCGGGGGTGAACACTGAAGCTTTCTTT.

The rearrangement uses TRBV5-1 and TRBJ2-7; tentative D call: TRBD1 (8 bases). V was cut by 0 bases and J by 3 bases, with 19 bases left in between. The germline gives CDR1 SGHRS, CDR2 YFSETQ. The CDR3 length is 17 residues. The CDR3 is CASSLVGQAGGDYEQYF. The CDR3 DNA is TGCGCCAGCAGCTTGGTGGGACAGGCAGGGGGGGACTACGAGCAGTACTTC.

The chain uses TRBV6-5 and TRBJ1-1, with D uncertain. Trimming left V 0 bases short and J 4 bases short, with 15 bases between. CDR1 is MNHEY and CDR2 is SVGAGI in the germline V gene. This CDR3 is built from 16 residues. CDR3 loop: CASSYSPPPLSTEAFF. In nucleotides, the CDR3 is TGTGCCAGCAGTTACTCCCCTCCCCCCCTGAGCACTGAAGCTTTCTTT.

V gene TRBV24-1 combines with J gene TRBJ2-6; possible D gene TRBD1, 6 bases. Trimming stripped 0 bases from V and 0 bases from J, with 11 bases between. Germline V lookup: CDR1 KGHDR, CDR2 SFDVKD. This CDR3 is built from 18 residues. The CDR3 DNA reads TGTGCCACCAGTGATTTGGACAGGAAATCCTCTGGGGCCAACGTCCTGACTTTC. Translation gives CATSDLDRKSSGANVLTF.

The genes are TRBV5-4 and TRBJ2-5; tentatively, D is TRBD2 (6 bases). The ends were cut back, 0 bases at V and 3 bases at J, with 21 bases in the middle. The CDR3 is 18 amino acids. Per germline, CDR1 SGHNT and CDR2 YYREEE (reference sequence). CDR3: CASSLASRGPQGKETQYF. Written as DNA, the CDR3 is TGTGCCAGCAGCTTGGCCTCGCGGGGTCCCCAGGGCAAAGAGACCCAGTACTTC.

Only one count was recorded for this clone. The V call is TRBV7-9, the J call TRBJ1-5, with D unresolved. In germline, CDR1 is SEHNR, CDR2 FQNEAQ (reference sequence). V lost 5 bases and J 0 bases, leaving 14 bases between the germline ends. The CDR3 length is 16 residues. The CDR3 region is CASSAGGLDSNQPQHF. The DNA of the CDR3 is TGTGCCAGCAGCGCAGGAGGGCTAGATAGCAATCAGCCCCAGCATTTT. Full variable domain (remainder filled in from reference TRBV7-9 and TRBJ1-5): DTGVSQNPRHKITKRGQNVTFRCDPISEHNRLYWYRQTLGQGPEFLTYFQNEAQLEKSRLLSDRFSAERPKGSFSTLEIQRTEQGDSAMYLCASSAGGLDSNQPQHFGDGTRLSIL.

The rearrangement links TRBV7-2 to TRBJ1-4, with 10 bases lining up with TRBD1. Looked up from germline, CDR1 is SGHTA and CDR2 is FQGNSA. The V segment lost 6 bases and the J segment 7 bases; nucleotides outside the gene matches: 2. The CDR3 loop spans 13 amino acids. In DNA, the CDR3 is TGTGCCAGCAGGACAGGGGGCCGTGAAAAACTGTTTTTT. Its translation: CASRTGGREKLFF.

The chain is built from TRBV6-2 or TRBV6-3 and TRBJ1-2; TRBD1 aligns across 8 bases. V dropped 6 bases and J dropped 2; count of bases not matched to a gene: 8. The CDR3 is 15 amino acids. CDR1 MNHEY and CDR2 SVGEGT come from the germline V gene. In DNA form, the CDR3 reads TGTGCCAGCAGCCGCGACAGGGGAAGGAACTATGGCTACACCTTC. Protein: CASSRDRGRNYGYTF.